There are a few counts of the clone carrying this TCR beta chain. Its antigen is as yet unknown. The V segment lost 6 bases and the J segment 0 bases; nucleotides outside the gene matches: 7. The CDR3 is 14 amino acids. CDR1 SQVTM and CDR2 ANQGSEA come from the germline V gene. This entry comes from a study of identical twins. Study results and caveats: Invariant MAIT and iNKT cells are populations that could partly confound zero-insertion analyses.

Unique molecular identifiers were present on the cDNA, which also gained a universal primer site by template switching. TCRdb passed the 5' RACE reads through MiXCR, listing each CDR3 protein once. The data hold 450,000 or so distinct CDR3 sequences, with 20% to 25% observed a single time. In addition, the sample was reused for a study of T cells expressing NK-cell markers. That source adds: NKG2C+ dominant clonotype frequencies in five or six donors were roughly 1.0-7.5% of CD8+ T cells. It remained uncertain whether the expanded NKG2C+ T cell clones were specific for HCMV antigens.

This receptor was identified in a woman under 30 in good health. The chain joins TRBV29-1 to TRBJ2-7; TRBD2 agrees at 8 bases. Source material: CD4+ T cells sorted from blood. CDR3: CSVLSGMSSYEQYF. DNA for the CDR3: TGCAGCGTCCTTAGCGGGATGAGCTCCTACGAGCAGTACTTC.